A selection of T cell receptor beta chains follows, all from one sample in a study of identical twins. TCRdb itself ran the 5' RACE reads through MiXCR, one entry per CDR3 protein. In the table there are 500,000 to 600,000 distinct CDR3 sequences, 22% of which are singletons. Separately, the same data were catalogued under a study of T cells expressing NK-cell markers.

Material: CD4+ T cells sorted from blood. All receptors derive from a woman younger than 35 in good health. CDR3s include the opening cysteine and the closing phenylalanine or tryptophan. D genes are given only for firm matches. Size tells how often a clone was seen (once, few, many) or the class of an expanded clone, and some rows leave it out.

d_gene	j_gene	v_gene	abundance	CDR3aa	CDR3nt
NA	TRBJ2-6	TRBV5-1	few	CASSHHRDGYYSGANVLTF	TGCGCCAGCAGCCACCACCGGGACGGATATTACTCTGGGGCCAACGTCCTGACTTTC
NA	TRBJ2-5	TRBV20-1	many	CSASEGETQYF	TGCAGTGCTTCAGAGGGGGAGACCCAGTACTTC
NA	TRBJ2-5	TRBV20-1	many	CSAPSGTQTQYF	TGCAGTGCCCCTTCAGGGACCCAGACCCAGTACTTC
NA	TRBJ1-6	TRBV5-1	few	CASSLGQGESPLHF	TGCGCCAGCAGCTTGGGCCAGGGCGAGTCACCCCTCCACTTT
NA	TRBJ1-1	TRBV14	few	CASSQDRRRGGKTEAFF	TGTGCCAGCAGCCAAGATAGGCGAAGGGGTGGAAAAACTGAAGCTTTCTTT
NA	TRBJ2-5	TRBV7-9	few	CASSLSQRGETQYF	TGTGCCAGCAGCTTATCTCAGAGAGGCGAGACCCAGTACTTC
TRBD1	TRBJ1-4	TRBV4-3	NA	CASSERGQGKEKLFF	TGCGCCAGCAGCGAGCGGGGACAGGGGAAAGAAAAACTGTTTTTT
NA	TRBJ2-1	TRBV11-2	NA	CASSFTGTYNEQFF	TGTGCCAGCAGCTTTACAGGGACCTACAATGAGCAGTTCTTC
TRBD2	TRBJ2-1	TRBV12-3/TRBV12-4	many	CASSLSGRSYNEQFF	TGTGCCAGCAGTCTTAGCGGGAGGTCCTACAATGAGCAGTTCTTC
NA	TRBJ2-7	TRBV7-2	few	CASSLVSSGVYEQYF	TGTGCCAGCAGCTTAGTATCCTCCGGGGTGTACGAGCAGTACTTC
TRBD1	TRBJ1-4	TRBV11-2	few	CASSLAPRQGVHEKLFF	TGTGCCAGCAGCTTAGCACCCCGACAGGGAGTACATGAAAAACTGTTTTTT
TRBD1	TRBJ2-3	TRBV20-1	NA	CSARQGSRTDTQYF	TGCAGTGCCCGACAGGGGAGCAGAACAGATACGCAGTATTTT
TRBD2	TRBJ2-7	TRBV20-1	few	CSAARLAGPEQYF	TGCAGTGCAGCGCGACTAGCGGGACCCGAGCAGTACTTC
NA	TRBJ1-2	TRBV23-1	NA	CASSQSGGPDGYTF	TGCGCCAGCAGTCAATCAGGAGGGCCCGACGGCTACACCTTC
NA	TRBJ2-7	TRBV20-1	few	CSARDRSDWEQYF	TGCAGTGCTAGAGACCGATCTGACTGGGAGCAGTACTTC
NA	TRBJ1-5	TRBV20-1	few	CSATNRGRQPQHF	TGCAGTGCCACGAATCGTGGGCGGCAGCCCCAGCATTTT
TRBD2	TRBJ2-7	TRBV20-1	NA	CSARKALAGSYEQYF	TGCAGTGCCCGGAAGGCGCTAGCGGGCTCCTACGAGCAGTACTTC
NA	TRBJ2-5	TRBV2	NA	CASSETSFQETQYF	TGTGCCAGCAGTGAAACGTCTTTCCAAGAGACCCAGTACTTC
NA	TRBJ2-7	TRBV12-1	NA	CASSSRGEGVGYEQYF	TGTGCCAGCAGCTCCAGGGGTGAGGGTGTAGGGTACGAGCAGTACTTC
TRBD2	TRBJ2-3	TRBV20-1	NA	CSALRAGERSDTQYF	TGCAGTGCACTAAGAGCGGGAGAAAGGTCAGATACGCAGTATTTT
TRBD2	TRBJ2-7	TRBV12-3/TRBV12-4	few	CASRETGGGYEQYF	TGTGCCAGCAGGGAAACGGGGGGAGGGTACGAGCAGTACTTC
NA	TRBJ1-3	TRBV7-8	few	CASSLTGQGTIYF	TGTGCCAGCAGCCTCACAGGGCAAGGCACCATATATTTT
NA	TRBJ2-4	TRBV5-8	NA	CASSLRNIQYF	TGTGCCAGCAGTCTCCGGAACATTCAGTACTTC
NA	TRBJ2-3	TRBV11-2	NA	CASSLVGGPSTDTQYF	TGTGCCAGCAGCTTAGTGGGGGGCCCTAGCACAGATACGCAGTATTTT
TRBD2	TRBJ2-7	TRBV6-5	NA	CASSYSRSGSIYEQYF	TGTGCCAGCAGTTACTCGAGAAGCGGGAGTATCTACGAGCAGTACTTC
NA	TRBJ2-1	TRBV4-3	NA	CASSQDWLSAEQFF	TGCGCCAGCAGCCAGGACTGGCTTTCGGCTGAGCAGTTCTTC
NA	TRBJ2-1	TRBV5-1	few	CASSFTPGEQFF	TGCGCCAGCAGCTTTACGCCAGGCGAGCAGTTCTTC
NA	TRBJ2-7	TRBV20-1	few	CSARDYVGYEQYF	TGCAGTGCTAGAGATTACGTGGGGTACGAGCAGTACTTC
NA	TRBJ1-5	TRBV7-9	NA	CASSYGRGQPQHF	TGTGCCAGCAGCTACGGGAGGGGTCAGCCCCAGCATTTT
NA	TRBJ2-7	TRBV7-7	NA	CASSPDLLGEQYF	TGTGCCAGCAGCCCTGACCTGCTGGGGGAGCAGTACTTC
TRBD1	TRBJ2-2	TRBV20-1	NA	CSAGDRAGTGELFF	TGCAGTGCCGGGGACAGGGCGGGCACCGGGGAGCTGTTTTTT
TRBD1	TRBJ2-7	TRBV6-1	NA	CASRQGDRNEQYF	TGTGCCAGCAGGCAAGGGGACAGAAACGAGCAGTACTTC
NA	TRBJ2-5	TRBV7-7	NA	CASSLGNSETQYF	TGTGCTAGCAGCTTAGGCAATTCCGAGACCCAGTACTTC
NA	TRBJ1-1	TRBV7-2	NA	CASSFHRFEEAFF	TGTGCCAGCAGCTTTCACAGGTTCGAGGAAGCTTTCTTT
NA	TRBJ1-2	TRBV5-1	NA	CASSFASLGYTF	TGCGCCAGCAGCTTCGCCAGTCTCGGCTACACCTTC
NA	TRBJ2-3	TRBV12-3/TRBV12-4	NA	CASSTVKASTDTQYF	TGTGCCAGCAGCACCGTAAAGGCGAGCACAGATACGCAGTATTTT
NA	TRBJ2-2	TRBV10-3	many	CAISLSSGELFF	TGTGCCATCAGTCTTTCTTCGGGGGAGCTGTTTTTT
NA	TRBJ1-2	TRBV7-9	NA	CASSVGQGDGYTF	TGTGCCAGCAGCGTGGGCCAGGGAGACGGCTACACCTTC
NA	TRBJ1-5	TRBV4-3	NA	CASSHDTGRYQPQHF	TGCGCCAGCAGCCATGACACAGGGAGATATCAGCCCCAGCATTTT